One sample yielded the 11 T cell receptor beta chains listed below, sequenced in a study of shared clonotypes between healthy human individuals. Selected positively for CCR7 and CD45RO-negative, naive CD8 cells excluded terminally differentiated effector memory CD45RA+ cells. Here immunoSEQ multiplex PCR was the method, and the copy in TCRdb shows in-frame clones only, minus some. Counted here are roughly 2 million clones, roughly 94% occurring once; the ten biggest clones make up about 1.1%. What was sequenced was naive CD8+ T cells sorted from blood. Receptors were obtained from a man between 18 and 35 years old in good health.

The J gene is TRBJ1-4, the V gene TRBV11-2; D remains ambiguous. Germline CDR1 and CDR2: SGHAT and FQNNGV. The CDR3 contains 14 residues. V shed 5 bases and J shed 3 bases, with 10 bases lying between them. CDR3 in amino acids: CASSADVPNEKLFF. The DNA of the CDR3 is TGTGCCAGCAGCGCGGACGTCCCTAATGAAAAACTGTTTTTT.

The chain is built from TRBV5-1 and TRBJ2-7; TRBD1 might be the D (6 bases). The CDR3 totals 15 residues. Germline CDR1 SGHRS, CDR2 YFSETQ. V shed 1 base and J shed 3 bases, with 14 bases lying between them. CDR3 nucleotide sequence: TGCGCCAGCAGCTTGTACGCACAGGGAGTCTACGAGCAGTACTTC. It yields the protein CASSLYAQGVYEQYF.

In this sample, this clone turned up once. This chain connects TRBV7-2 to TRBJ2-1; 7 bases map to TRBD2. In germline, CDR1 is SGHTA, CDR2 FQGNSA. This CDR3 region has 15 residues. With V trimmed by 0 bases and J by 6 bases, 5 bases remained unmatched. The CDR3 is CASSLAGLVFNEQFF. The CDR3 coding sequence is TGTGCCAGCAGCTTAGCAGGACTAGTATTCAATGAGCAGTTCTTC.

The chain combines TRBV19 with TRBJ1-1; D is possibly TRBD1 (5 bases). CDR1 is LNHDA and CDR2 is SQIVND in the germline V gene (reference sequence). V was trimmed by 5 bases and J by 1 base, leaving 14 bases between them. The CDR3 loop spans 15 amino acids. Written as DNA, the CDR3 is TGTGCCAGTAGTGCCTCGGACACGTGGAACACTGAAGCTTTCTTT. The encoded protein is CASSASDTWNTEAFF. Full variable domain (missing parts from reference TRBV19 and TRBJ1-1): DGGITQSPKYLFRKEGQNVTLSCEQNLNHDAMYWYRQDPGQGLRLIYYSQIVNDFQKGDIAEGYSVSREKKESFPLTVTSAQKNPTAFYLCASSASDTWNTEAFFGQGTRLTVV.

J is TRBJ2-1 and V is TRBV6-5; tentatively, D is TRBD1 or TRBD2 (5 bases each). The CDR3 loop spans 14 amino acids. V lost 0 bases to trimming and J lost 10 bases, with 13 bases between them. The germline V gene has CDR1 MNHEY and CDR2 SVGAGI. This CDR3 is CASSYSGTAEEQFF. The CDR3 region has the DNA TGTGCCAGCAGTTACTCAGGGACGGCCGAAGAGCAGTTCTTC.

The chain has TRBV9 and TRBJ2-1; 7 bases map to TRBD2. From germline, CDR1 is SGDLS and CDR2 YYNGEE. The trim removed 4 bases at V and 3 bases at J, leaving 13 bases unmatched. The CDR3 totals 17 residues. CDR3 amino acids: CASSIQTSPSVYNEQFF. DNA for the CDR3: TGTGCCAGCAGCATTCAGACTAGCCCTTCCGTCTACAATGAGCAGTTCTTC.

The rearrangement links TRBV29-1 to TRBJ1-2; 7 positions match TRBD1. The CDR3 has 14 residues. From germline, CDR1 is SQVTM and CDR2 ANQGSEA. V lost 6 bases and J lost 0; bases outside the gene matches: 7. In nucleotides, the CDR3 is TGCAGCGTCGGGACAGTTTCTACTAACTATGGCTACACCTTC. It translates to CSVGTVSTNYGYTF.

This chain links TRBV11-2 with TRBJ2-3; 7 bases fit TRBD1. Germline CDR1 reads SGHAT; CDR2 reads FQNNGV. V trimming: 3 bases; J trimming: 0 bases; junction bases outside the gene matches: 3. This CDR3 has 15 amino acids. The CDR3 nucleotides read TGTGCCAGCAGCTTTCAGGGGGAAAGCACAGATACGCAGTATTTT. Its protein product is CASSFQGESTDTQYF. The whole variable domain, remainder taken from reference TRBV11-2 and TRBJ2-3, is EAGVAQSPRYKIIEKRQSVAFWCNPISGHATLYWYQQILGQGPKLLIQFQNNGVVDDSQLPKDRFSAERLKGVDSTLKIQPAKLEDSAVYLCASSFQGESTDTQYFGPGTRLTVL.

The chain couples TRBV6-5 to TRBJ1-1, with D uncertain. V was pared by 7 bases and J by 3 bases, with 15 bases between. Germline values: CDR1 MNHEY, CDR2 SVGAGI. CDR3 length: 14 amino acids. Written as DNA, the CDR3 is TGTGCCAGCAACCCCCAAGGTACGCACACTGAAGCTTTCTTT. It yields the protein CASNPQGTHTEAFF.

The chain carries TRBV4-1 and TRBJ1-2, with 7 bases that match TRBD1. The CDR3 extends over 15 amino acids. Germline loops: CDR1 MGHRA, CDR2 YSYEKL. V dropped 0 bases and J dropped 3; count of bases not matched to a gene: 4. The CDR3, as DNA: TGCGCCAGCAGCCAAGAAAGGGGGCAGCACTATGGCTACACCTTC. Translated, it gives CASSQERGQHYGYTF.

The chain links TRBV7-9 to TRBJ2-5; 9 bases align to TRBD2. CDR3 length: 14 amino acids. V dropped 4 bases and J dropped 5; count of bases not matched to a gene: 5. The V gene's germline CDR1 is SEHNR and CDR2 FQNEAQ (reference sequence). The CDR3 nucleotides are TGTGCCAGCAGCTCGGGACTAGCTGTGGAGACCCAGTACTTC. Its translation is CASSSGLAVETQYF.